The TCR beta chain described here comes from a study of blood T cell repertoires in COVID-19. Study background: The United States, Italy and Spain supplied acute and convalescent COVID-19 samples. In each case, the material was cDNA or gDNA derived from T cells, B-cell-depleted T cells, or PBMCs.

The ends lost 2 bases at V and 3 bases at J; junction bases unmatched: 4. CDR1 is SNHLY, CDR2 FYNNEI, per germline. This CDR3 comprises 14 residues. This clone was found once. Under the authors' procedure: Reference gene primer amplification in the assay estimated nucleated cell counts. TCRdb's table, derived via immunoSEQ multiplex PCR, lists solely in-frame clones and lacks some. D and trimming come from the DNA, and the V and J calls and clone size come from that table. Here the sample spans approximately 260,000 clones, more than 85% being singletons. This sequence originates from a man between 18 and 29 years old with active or convalescent COVID-19. Sequencing was performed on peripheral blood. V usage is TRBV2 and J usage is TRBJ2-7, with TRBD1 identical over 7 bases. The CDR3 loop is CASSEQAGGYEQYF. The CDR3 DNA reads TGTGCCAGCAGTGAACAGGCAGGGGGCTACGAGCAGTACTTC.